These 30 T cell receptor beta chains were all obtained from the same sample, sequenced in a study of shared T cell receptors in the human thymus. Libraries were prepared by immunoSEQ multiplex PCR; TCRdb keeps only in-frame clonotypes and omits some of them. The sample consists of about 730,000 clones, around 85% of them appearing once. These data were also reused for a study on human thymus T cells.

The source material was thymocytes. The receptors shown here come from a girl less than two years old with a congenital heart defect.

The chain employs TRBV19 and TRBJ1-5, with 7 bases aligning to TRBD1. The germline CDR1 and CDR2 sequences are LNHDA and SQIVND (reference sequence). The trim removed 7 bases at V and 5 bases at J, leaving 20 bases unmatched. The CDR3 spans 18 residues. CDR3 amino acids: CASNWLQGGFRAHQPQHF. DNA for the CDR3: TGTGCCAGTAATTGGCTGCAGGGGGGCTTCCGAGCCCATCAGCCCCAGCATTTT. The full variable domain, in which reference TRBV19 and TRBJ1-5 provide the parts outside the CDR3, is DGGITQSPKYLFRKEGQNVTLSCEQNLNHDAMYWYRQDPGQGLRLIYYSQIVNDFQKGDIAEGYSVSREKKESFPLTVTSAQKNPTAFYLCASNWLQGGFRAHQPQHFGDGTRLSIL.

The V call is TRBV28, the J call TRBJ2-1; 7 bases match TRBD2. With V trimmed by 7 bases and J by 5 bases, 8 bases remained unmatched. The V gene's germline CDR1 is MDHEN and CDR2 SYDVKM. CDR3 size: 14 residues. The CDR3 is CASKWGGVDNEQFF. CDR3 coding DNA: TGTGCCAGCAAATGGGGGGGGGTCGACAATGAGCAGTTCTTC.

The V call is TRBV7-4, the J call TRBJ2-5; 12 bases fit TRBD2. Germline V gives CDR1 SGHVT, CDR2 SQSDAQ. With 5 bases clipped from V and 3 bases from J, the junction kept 13 bases outside the gene matches. CDR3 size: 18 residues. CDR3 loop: CASSSHWTSGALEETQYF. DNA of the CDR3: TGTGCCAGCAGCAGTCATTGGACTAGCGGGGCTTTAGAAGAGACCCAGTACTTC.

The chain has TRBV19 and TRBJ1-2; TRBD1 matches at 10 bases. The CDR3 totals 17 residues. V shed 6 bases and J 1 base; nucleotides not matched to a gene: 11. The germline CDR1 and CDR2 sequences are LNHDA and SQIVND (reference sequence). Here the CDR3 reads CASSAPDRGKGNYGYTF. DNA for the CDR3: TGTGCCAGTAGCGCCCCGGACAGGGGGAAGGGTAACTATGGCTACACCTTC.

The chain recombines TRBV12-5 with TRBJ1-2; TRBD1 matches 9 bases. The germline CDR1 and CDR2 sequences are LGHNT and FRNRAP. The junction had 5 bases not matched to a gene; V was cut back by 2 bases and J by 4 bases. This CDR3 is built from 15 residues. This CDR3 is CASGLRDRDPYGYTF. The DNA of the CDR3 is TGTGCTAGTGGTTTGAGGGACAGGGATCCCTATGGCTACACCTTC.

The genes are TRBV9 and TRBJ1-1, with 7 positions matching TRBD1. V lost 6 bases and J lost 0; bases outside the gene matches: 14. Per germline, CDR1 SGDLS and CDR2 YYNGEE. The CDR3 has 17 residues. The CDR3 DNA follows: TGTGCCAGCACCTTCTTGGACAGGCAGACCTTGAACACTGAAGCTTTCTTT. Its protein is CASTFLDRQTLNTEAFF.

This clone showed up just once. The chain employs TRBV5-1 and TRBJ1-1; a weak D match, TRBD1 (5 bases). This CDR3 region has 15 residues. Germline CDR1 is SGHRS and CDR2 is YFSETQ. Trimming removed 1 base from V and 5 bases from J, with 15 bases in between. CDR3 DNA sequence: TGCGCCAGCAGCTTGTCGGCGGGGGGTCGGACTGAAGCTTTCTTT. Translating it yields CASSLSAGGRTEAFF.

V and J are TRBV10-2 and TRBJ2-1; 11 nucleotides align to TRBD2. This CDR3 has 16 amino acids. J was trimmed by 7 bases and V by 2 bases; bases with no gene match: 7. In germline, CDR1 is WSHSY, CDR2 SAAADI. CDR3 bases: TGCGCCAGCAGTGAGCCTGGAATAGCGGGGGGGAATGAGCAGTTCTTC. Residues: CASSEPGIAGGNEQFF.

V usage is TRBV4-3 and J usage is TRBJ1-5; D is undetermined. The length of the CDR3 is 18 residues. Trimming stripped 0 bases from V and 2 bases from J, with 17 bases between. The V gene's germline CDR1 is LGHNA and CDR2 YSLEER. CDR3 nucleotides: TGCGCCAGCAGCCAAGAATCAGGCGGGGTGTGGGGCAATCAGCCCCAGCATTTT. Translating it yields CASSQESGGVWGNQPQHF.

This clone was found a few times. The chain links TRBV30 to TRBJ1-1; D might be TRBD1 (6 bases). Germline V gene sequence: CDR1 GTSNPN, CDR2 SVGIG (reference sequence). This CDR3 spans 13 amino acids. The V gene lost 4 bases and the J gene lost 5 bases, with 14 bases spanning the gap. The CDR3 region has the DNA TGTGCCTGGAAGGGGGGGGTCGGTACTGAAGCTTTCTTT. It encodes CAWKGGVGTEAFF. Full variable domain (rest looked up from reference TRBV30 and TRBJ1-1): SQTIHQWPATLVQPVGSPLSLECTVEGTSNPNLYWYRQAAGRGLQLLFYSVGIGQISSEVPQNLSASRPQDRQFILSSKKLLLSDSGFYLCAWKGGVGTEAFFGQGTRLTVV.

This clone was found once. The gene calls are TRBV6-5 and TRBJ2-7; 9 positions agree with TRBD2. In germline, CDR1 is MNHEY, CDR2 SVGAGI. This CDR3 comprises 14 residues. Trimming removed 11 bases from V and 0 bases from J; junction bases left unmatched: 8. This chain's CDR3 is CASRSGRPSYEQYF. CDR3 nucleotide sequence: TGTGCCTCCCGCAGCGGGAGGCCCTCCTACGAGCAGTACTTC.

This chain connects TRBV6-4 to TRBJ2-3; 15 bases map to TRBD2. Germline V gives CDR1 MRHNA, CDR2 SNTAGT. J lost 4 bases, V lost 2 bases, and 4 bases had no gene match. CDR3 size: 17 residues. This chain's CDR3 is CASSDPGLAGGPDTQYF. CDR3 nucleotide sequence: TGTGCCAGCAGTGACCCCGGACTAGCGGGGGGGCCAGATACGCAGTATTTT.

This chain connects TRBV19 to TRBJ1-6; TRBD1 matches at 11 bases. The germline gives CDR1 LNHDA, CDR2 SQIVND (reference sequence). The length of the CDR3 is 15 residues. The J segment lost 10 bases and the V segment lost 6 bases, leaving 8 bases of the junction unmatched. The CDR3 spells CASRDRGRRGSPLHF. The CDR3 bases are TGTGCCAGTAGGGACAGGGGGCGACGGGGGTCACCCCTCCACTTT.

The V call is TRBV6-5, the J call TRBJ1-2; D unresolved. CDR3 length equals 15 residues. Germline values: CDR1 MNHEY, CDR2 SVGAGI. Trimming pared 0 bases from V and 3 bases from J, leaving 11 bases between. The CDR3 region has the DNA TGTGCCAGCAGTTACTCCGCCCTAACAGACTATGGCTACACCTTC. Amino acids: CASSYSALTDYGYTF.

The chain is built from TRBV4-1 and TRBJ1-5; 7 bases align to TRBD1. Trimming cost V 0 bases and J 0 bases; bases outside gene matches: 14. Germline CDR1 and CDR2: MGHRA and YSYEKL. The CDR3 covers 20 residues. Here the CDR3 reads CASSQDIDRVWFPSNQPQHF. The CDR3 bases are TGCGCCAGCAGCCAAGATATCGACAGGGTGTGGTTCCCTAGCAATCAGCCCCAGCATTTT.

V usage is TRBV11-2 and J usage is TRBJ1-1; maybe TRBD1 (6 bases). The CDR3 contains 15 residues. The germline V gene encodes CDR1 SGHAT and CDR2 FQNNGV. V dropped 0 bases and J dropped 4 bases, with 12 bases sitting between them. CDR3 nucleotide sequence: TGTGCCAGCAGCTTAGATCCAGGGGCTAGCACTGAAGCTTTCTTT. Translated, it gives CASSLDPGASTEAFF.

This chain uses TRBV10-3 with TRBJ2-7; no firm D call. CDR1 and CDR2 (germline): ENHRY, SYGVKD. This CDR3 spans 17 amino acids. Trimming stripped 1 base from V and 3 bases from J, with 19 bases between. As DNA, the CDR3 is TGTGCCATCAGTGAGTGGGTGGAGAGAAAGTCGCGCTACGAGCAGTACTTC. This translates into CAISEWVERKSRYEQYF.

The chain carries TRBV9 and TRBJ2-5, with D maybe TRBD2 (7 bases). Germline V gives CDR1 SGDLS, CDR2 YYNGEE. The CDR3 loop spans 15 amino acids. The V end was cut by 3 bases, the J end by 4 bases, with 16 bases between. In DNA form, the CDR3 reads TGTGCCAGCAGCGGAGCCGGGGGAGGGGGAGAGACCCAGTACTTC. Its protein product is CASSGAGGGGETQYF.

This clone was seen a few times. The V and J genes are TRBV6-5 and TRBJ1-2, with a possible D match to TRBD1 (6 bases). Trimming left V 1 base short and J 2 bases short, with 11 bases between. Per germline, CDR1 MNHEY and CDR2 SVGAGI. This CDR3 has 15 residues. The CDR3 region is CASSYFRGQNYGYTF. For the CDR3, the DNA is TGTGCCAGCAGTTACTTTCGTGGACAGAACTATGGCTACACCTTC.

The J gene is TRBJ2-2, the V gene TRBV7-9, with TRBD1 identical over 10 bases. V shed 3 bases, J shed 3 bases, and the junction held 4 bases outside the gene matches. CDR1 is SEHNR, CDR2 FQNEAQ, per germline (reference sequence). This CDR3 contains 16 residues. The CDR3 region is CASSLAGTGDTGELFF. The CDR3, as DNA: TGTGCCAGCAGCTTGGCCGGGACAGGGGACACCGGGGAGCTGTTTTTT. Full variable domain (missing parts from reference TRBV7-9 and TRBJ2-2): DTGVSQNPRHKITKRGQNVTFRCDPISEHNRLYWYRQTLGQGPEFLTYFQNEAQLEKSRLLSDRFSAERPKGSFSTLEIQRTEQGDSAMYLCASSLAGTGDTGELFFGEGSRLTVL.

The V and J genes are TRBV2 and TRBJ1-1, with 9 bases lining up with TRBD1. There are 15 residues in the CDR3. Germline V gene sequence: CDR1 SNHLY, CDR2 FYNNEI. V lost 11 bases to trimming and J lost 4 bases; unmatched junction nucleotides: 14. The CDR3 DNA is TGTGCCGACCCCCCTCCGGGACAGGGTTGCACTGAAGCTTTCTTT. Its translation is CADPPPGQGCTEAFF.

The J gene is TRBJ1-2, the V gene TRBV27; TRBD1 agrees at 7 bases. The CDR3 totals 13 residues. Germline lookup yields CDR1 MNHEY and CDR2 SMNVEV (reference sequence). The V gene end was trimmed by 9 bases and the J gene end by 4 bases; junction bases not matched to a gene: 8. This chain's CDR3 is CASTGQPFYGYTF. The CDR3 DNA reads as TGTGCCAGTACGGGACAGCCATTCTATGGCTACACCTTC.

There are a few counts of this clone. The V gene is TRBV6-1, the J gene TRBJ2-1, with D uncertain. The CDR3 consists of 16 residues. The germline CDR1 and CDR2 sequences are MNHNS and SASEGT. Trimming left V 0 bases short and J 2 bases short, with 11 bases between. DNA for the CDR3: TGTGCCAGCAGTGAAGCTGTCGGTGATACCTACAATGAGCAGTTCTTC. This translates into CASSEAVGDTYNEQFF.

The V call is TRBV9, the J call TRBJ1-5; D gene ambiguous. In germline, CDR1 is SGDLS, CDR2 YYNGEE. Trimming removed 2 bases from V and 0 bases from J, with 3 bases in between. This CDR3 contains 13 residues. Here the CDR3 reads CASSVNSNQPQHF. CDR3 DNA sequence: TGTGCCAGCAGCGTTAATAGCAATCAGCCCCAGCATTTT.

The rearrangement uses TRBV18 and TRBJ1-6; D gene ambiguous. Germline CDR1 is KGHSH and CDR2 is LQKENI. V was trimmed by 5 bases and J by 9 bases, leaving 11 bases between them. The CDR3 sequence is 13 residues long. The CDR3 sequence is CASSSSISSPLHF. Written as DNA, the CDR3 is TGTGCCAGCTCATCAAGTATCAGTTCACCCCTCCACTTT.

CDR3 sequence: CASPGTGGNYGYTF. The CDR3 DNA is TGTGCCAGTCCCGGGACGGGGGGTAACTATGGCTACACCTTC. The chain employs TRBV6-1 and TRBJ1-2; the D gene is possibly TRBD1 (5 bases). The CDR3 consists of 14 residues. The germline CDR1 and CDR2 sequences are MNHNS and SASEGT. V was cut by 9 bases and J by 1 base, with 15 bases left in between.

J is TRBJ1-5 and V is TRBV27, with 7 positions matching TRBD1. The ends lost 5 bases at V and 1 base at J; junction bases unmatched: 14. This CDR3 comprises 18 residues. Germline values: CDR1 MNHEY, CDR2 SMNVEV (reference sequence). CDR3: CASSPTLWTGLSNQPQHF. The CDR3 nucleotides read TGTGCCAGCAGTCCGACTCTTTGGACAGGTCTGAGCAATCAGCCCCAGCATTTT.

This clone has just a few counts. The rearrangement uses TRBV6-5 and TRBJ2-7; TRBD1 aligns across 7 bases. The CDR3 runs to 13 residues. V shed 6 bases, J shed 4 bases, and the junction held 6 bases outside the gene matches. CDR1 is MNHEY and CDR2 is SVGAGI in the germline V gene. The CDR3 nucleotides are TGTGCCAGCAGAAAGACAGGGATTTACGAGCAGTACTTC. Translating gives CASRKTGIYEQYF.

The chain has TRBV29-1 and TRBJ1-2, with TRBD1 identical over 8 bases. CDR1 is SQVTM, CDR2 ANQGSEA, per germline. There are 19 residues in the CDR3. V was clipped by 3 bases and J by 6 bases; unmatched bases: 24. CDR3 nucleotides: TGCAGCGTTGATCTCGGGACAGGTCGACAGCCCAGGGTATCGGATGGCTACACCTTC. Amino acid sequence: CSVDLGTGRQPRVSDGYTF.

The genes are TRBV13 and TRBJ2-5; 9 bases agree with TRBD2. This CDR3 has 15 residues. V gave up 5 bases and J gave up 5 bases; unmatched junction bases: 9. CDR1 is PRHDT, CDR2 FYEKMQ, per germline (reference sequence). The CDR3 sequence is CASSRLAGRRETQYF. Written as DNA, the CDR3 is TGTGCCAGCAGCCGCCTAGCGGGGAGGCGGGAGACCCAGTACTTC.